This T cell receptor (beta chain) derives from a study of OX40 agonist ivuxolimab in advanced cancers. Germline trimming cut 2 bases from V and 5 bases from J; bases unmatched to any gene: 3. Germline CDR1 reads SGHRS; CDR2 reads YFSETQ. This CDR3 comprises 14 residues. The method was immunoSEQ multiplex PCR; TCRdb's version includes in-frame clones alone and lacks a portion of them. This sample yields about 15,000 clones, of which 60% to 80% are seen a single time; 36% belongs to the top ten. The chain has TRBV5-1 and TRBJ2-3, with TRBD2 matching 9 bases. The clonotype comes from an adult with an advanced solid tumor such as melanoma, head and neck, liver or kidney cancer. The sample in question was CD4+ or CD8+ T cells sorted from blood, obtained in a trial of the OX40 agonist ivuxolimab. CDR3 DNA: TGCGCCAGCAGCTTTGCAGCGGGAGGAGATACGCAGTATTTT. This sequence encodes CASSFAAGGDTQYF. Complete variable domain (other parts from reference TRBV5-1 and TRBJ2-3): KAGVTQTPRYLIKTRGQQVTLSCSPISGHRSVSWYQQTPGQGLQFLFEYFSETQRNKGNFPGRFSGRQFSNSRSEMNVSTLELGDSALYLCASSFAAGGDTQYFGPGTRLTVL.